Below are 24 T cell receptor beta chains sequenced from a single sample in a study of control samples from healthy donors and cancer patients. Assay: immunoSEQ multiplex PCR; the TCRdb copy retains only in-frame clones and omits some. This sample has 25,000 to 30,000 clones; about 87% occur once, and the top ten carry 1.5% to 2%. Sequencing input: PBMCs. Source of these receptors: a woman aged 40 to 50 with lung cancer.

The chain joins TRBV11-2 to TRBJ2-2; TRBD2 might be the D (5 bases). Germline CDR1 and CDR2: SGHAT and FQNNGV. Trimming took 5 bases from V and 7 from J, leaving 11 bases between them. This CDR3 is 13 amino acids long. The CDR3 DNA sequence: TGTGCCAGCAGCCCGGGGTTTCGCGGGGAGCTGTTTTTT. Protein: CASSPGFRGELFF. Combining the CDR3 with reference TRBV11-2 and TRBJ2-2 gives the whole variable domain EAGVAQSPRYKIIEKRQSVAFWCNPISGHATLYWYQQILGQGPKLLIQFQNNGVVDDSQLPKDRFSAERLKGVDSTLKIQPAKLEDSAVYLCASSPGFRGELFFGEGSRLTVL.

The chain recombines TRBV30 with TRBJ2-7; the match to TRBD1 covers 7 bases. V was pared by 2 bases and J by 6 bases, with 7 bases of the junction left unmatched. The germline gives CDR1 GTSNPN, CDR2 SVGIG (reference sequence). The CDR3 spans 13 residues. The CDR3, as DNA: TGTGCCTGGAGTATCCGGACAGGTCGCGAGCAGTACTTC. Amino acid sequence: CAWSIRTGREQYF.

The chain couples TRBV6-4 to TRBJ2-2; the match to TRBD1 covers 8 bases. Germline V gene data show CDR1 as MRHNA and CDR2 as SNTAGT. Germline trimming cut 5 bases from V and 6 bases from J; bases unmatched to any gene: 5. The CDR3 extends over 14 amino acids. The CDR3 nucleotides read TGTGCCAGCAGTAGAGCAGGGGGCGCCGGGGAGCTGTTTTTT. This gives the protein CASSRAGGAGELFF.

V gene TRBV6-4 combines with J gene TRBJ2-5, with D perhaps given as TRBD1 or TRBD2 (7 bases each). Germline V gene data show CDR1 as MRHNA and CDR2 as SNTAGT. The V end lost 4 bases, the J end lost 1 base, and 16 bases lay between the germline ends. The CDR3 runs 16 residues. In DNA, the CDR3 is TGTGCCAGCAGTGGGGAGGGCAGGGGGTTCCAAGAGACCCAGTACTTC. Translated, it gives CASSGEGRGFQETQYF.

V usage is TRBV5-4 and J usage is TRBJ1-2; tentatively, D is TRBD1 (5 bases). The CDR3 consists of 13 residues. V lost 0 bases and J lost 5, with 8 bases in between. Germline V gene lookup returns CDR1 SGHNT and CDR2 YYREEE (reference sequence). The CDR3 nucleotides read TGTGCCAGCAGCTTGGGGGAGGGGTATGGCTACACCTTC. It is translated as CASSLGEGYGYTF.

This rearrangement joins TRBV7-2 to TRBJ1-1; TRBD1 might be the D (6 bases). The V and J ends lost 5 bases and 1 base respectively, with 14 bases between them. CDR1 is SGHTA and CDR2 is FQGNSA in the germline V gene. The CDR3 runs to 15 residues. The CDR3: CASSTYRAGNTEAFF. CDR3 DNA sequence: TGTGCCAGCAGCACCTACAGGGCTGGGAACACTGAAGCTTTCTTT.

The CDR3 loop is CASSVAWGRAETQYF. CDR3 DNA sequence: TGTGCCAGCAGCGTAGCTTGGGGTAGGGCGGAGACCCAGTACTTC. The rearrangement joins TRBV9 to TRBJ2-5; the D is unclear. The CDR3 contains 15 residues. Germline CDR1 and CDR2: SGDLS and YYNGEE. V was trimmed by 0 bases and J by 5 bases, leaving 14 bases between them.

J is TRBJ1-5 and V is TRBV5-1; D ambiguous. Germline assignment: CDR1 SGHRS and CDR2 YFSETQ. V was clipped by 0 bases and J by 2 bases, with 6 bases between them. The CDR3 contains 14 residues. CDR3 nucleotide sequence: TGCGCCAGCAGCTTGGAAGGAGGCAATCAGCCCCAGCATTTT. Translation gives CASSLEGGNQPQHF.

V and J are TRBV29-1 and TRBJ2-3; a possible D gene is TRBD1 (6 bases). The CDR3 totals 13 residues. CDR1 is SQVTM and CDR2 is ANQGSEA in the germline V gene. V was clipped by 4 bases and J by 3 bases, with 11 bases between them. The CDR3 DNA reads as TGCAGCGTTGCAGGGGAGAGGACAGATACGCAGTATTTT. Amino acid sequence: CSVAGERTDTQYF.

The chain uses TRBV7-2 and TRBJ2-2; 11 bases map to TRBD2. V was clipped by 1 base and J by 3 bases; unmatched bases: 1. The germline CDR1 and CDR2 sequences are SGHTA and FQGNSA. This CDR3 is 16 amino acids long. The CDR3 loop is CASSLVAGGHTGELFF. The CDR3, as DNA: TGTGCCAGCAGCTTAGTAGCGGGGGGGCACACCGGGGAGCTGTTTTTT.

The rearrangement joins TRBV28 to TRBJ2-7, with TRBD2 matching over 11 bases. Unmatched junction bases numbered 6, after V lost 7 bases and J lost 1 base. Germline V gene lookup returns CDR1 MDHEN and CDR2 SYDVKM. CDR3 length: 15 amino acids. The DNA for the CDR3 is TGTGCCAGCACTATCGGACTAGCGGGTTCCTACGAGCAGTACTTC. It yields the protein CASTIGLAGSYEQYF.

The chain combines TRBV30 with TRBJ2-3, with 9 positions matching TRBD2. Trimming removed 2 bases from V and 4 bases from J; junction bases left unmatched: 10. Germline CDR1 GTSNPN, CDR2 SVGIG (reference sequence). This CDR3 is built from 16 residues. The CDR3 protein is CAWSPLAGLEADTQYF. The CDR3 DNA is TGTGCCTGGAGTCCCCTAGCGGGGTTGGAGGCAGATACGCAGTATTTT.

The genes are TRBV5-1 and TRBJ2-3, with TRBD1 matching over 9 bases. Germline lookup yields CDR1 SGHRS and CDR2 YFSETQ. J was trimmed by 2 bases and V by 3 bases; bases with no gene match: 4. This CDR3 contains 15 residues. CDR3 loop: CASSSWDRVTDTQYF. The DNA of the CDR3 is TGCGCCAGCAGCTCTTGGGACAGGGTCACAGATACGCAGTATTTT.

This chain links TRBV14 with TRBJ1-4; D is perhaps TRBD1 (5 bases). Per the germline V gene, CDR1 is SGHDN and CDR2 is FVKESK. The CDR3 has 15 amino acids. Between the trimmed V and J ends, which lost 0 bases and 7 bases, there was a span of 12 bases. The CDR3 DNA follows: TGTGCCAGCAGCCAAGATACAGGCCTCTTTGAAAAACTGTTTTTT. It translates to CASSQDTGLFEKLFF.

The chain has TRBV11-2 and TRBJ2-3; D assignment may be TRBD1 or TRBD2 (6 bases each). Germline V lookup: CDR1 SGHAT, CDR2 FQNNGV. Trimming took off 5 bases at V and 0 bases at J, with 15 bases between the two ends. This CDR3 contains 16 residues. The CDR3 is CASSPLRGTSTDTQYF. The CDR3 bases are TGTGCCAGCAGCCCCTTAAGGGGGACTAGCACAGATACGCAGTATTTT.

The V and J genes are TRBV5-1 and TRBJ2-7; D is perhaps TRBD2 (6 bases). Germline V lookup: CDR1 SGHRS, CDR2 YFSETQ. The CDR3 has 14 amino acids. Trimming took off 0 bases at V and 4 bases at J, with 11 bases between the two ends. The DNA for the CDR3 is TGCGCCAGCAGCTTGGTCGGGGGTCTGTACGAGCAGTACTTC. Protein product: CASSLVGGLYEQYF.

The CDR3 protein is CASSPNRRSNEKLFF. The CDR3 coding sequence is TGTGCCAGCAGCCCCAACAGGAGATCTAATGAAAAACTGTTTTTT. The V call is TRBV7-9, the J call TRBJ1-4; a possible D gene is TRBD1 (5 bases). Germline V gives CDR1 SEHNR, CDR2 FQNEAQ (reference sequence). V was trimmed by 5 bases and J by 3 bases, leaving 13 bases between them. There are 15 residues in the CDR3.

This clone occurred once. V usage is TRBV3-1 (or the pseudogene TRBV3-2) and J usage is TRBJ2-2; D is ambiguous. Germline lookup yields CDR1 LGHDT and CDR2 YNNKEL (reference sequence). This CDR3 contains 14 residues. Deletions cut 1 base from V and 4 bases from J, with 7 bases between. The DNA for the CDR3 is TGTGCCAGCAGCCAAGTAGGTAGCACCGGGGAGCTGTTTTTT. It is translated as CASSQVGSTGELFF.

This chain uses TRBV5-6 with TRBJ1-1; D ambiguous. V lost 2 bases to trimming and J lost 1 base, with 6 bases between them. Germline V lookup: CDR1 SGHDT, CDR2 YYEEEE. There are 13 residues in the CDR3. This CDR3 is CASSLKWNTEAFF. The CDR3 region has the DNA TGTGCCAGCAGCTTAAAGTGGAACACTGAAGCTTTCTTT.

The chain links TRBV15 to TRBJ2-2; TRBD2 might be the D (6 bases). Germline loops: CDR1 LNHNV, CDR2 YYDKDF (reference sequence). V shed 0 bases and J shed 5 bases, with 10 bases lying between them. The CDR3 consists of 15 residues. CDR3 DNA: TGTGCCACCAGCAGAGAGGGGGGATCGACCGGGGAGCTGTTTTTT. Amino acids: CATSREGGSTGELFF.

J is TRBJ2-1 and V is TRBV19, with D possibly being TRBD1 or TRBD2 (6 bases each). Per germline, CDR1 LNHDA and CDR2 SQIVND (reference sequence). The CDR3 loop spans 15 amino acids. The germline V and J ends were trimmed by 7 bases and 4 bases, with 17 bases remaining between them. The CDR3 here is CASKGVRGNYNEQFF. The CDR3 DNA is TGTGCCAGTAAGGGGGTTCGGGGGAATTACAATGAGCAGTTCTTC.

J is TRBJ1-5 and V is TRBV30, with TRBD1 identical over 7 bases. The junction had 7 bases not matched to a gene; V was cut back by 4 bases and J by 7 bases. The germline V gene encodes CDR1 GTSNPN and CDR2 SVGIG (reference sequence). The CDR3 runs 13 residues. The CDR3 loop is CAWTSGGGQPQHF. The CDR3 DNA reads as TGTGCCTGGACCTCAGGGGGTGGACAGCCCCAGCATTTT.

The rearrangement links TRBV12-3 or TRBV12-4 to TRBJ2-1, with D tentatively TRBD1 or TRBD2 (5 bases each). The CDR3 spans 12 residues. Trimming pared 2 bases from V and 13 bases from J, leaving 12 bases between. For the CDR3, the DNA is TGTGCCAGCAGTTTATGGCAAGGGGACCAGTTCTTC. It codes for CASSLWQGDQFF.

This clone turned up a few times. The rearrangement links TRBV7-3 to TRBJ1-3, with unresolved D. Between the trimmed V and J ends, which lost 5 bases and 4 bases, there was a span of 18 bases. CDR1 and CDR2 (germline): SGHTA, FQGTGA. The CDR3 contains 16 residues. DNA of the CDR3: TGTGCCAGCAGCCCCTACCGCCGCGTGGACGGAAACACCATATATTTT. Its translation is CASSPYRRVDGNTIYF.